This record concerns one TCR beta chain sequence. The germline CDR1 and CDR2 sequences are MNHNY and SVGAGI (reference sequence). V was pared by 10 bases and J by 0 bases, with 18 bases between. The CDR3 is made up of 15 amino acids. The data stem from a study of control samples from healthy donors and cancer patients. The data were produced by immunoSEQ multiplex PCR, yet TCRdb's version contains in-frame clones alone and is incomplete. The repertoire holds about 140,000 clones, 91% seen once, with approximately 7% in the top ten. This receptor was identified in a man aged 18 to 30 in good health. The chain employs TRBV6-6 and TRBJ1-1; D is possibly TRBD1 (6 bases). Sample: blood. The CDR3 DNA is TGTGCCATCCGGGGTCAAACAGGGATGAACACTGAAGCTTTCTTT. This gives the protein CAIRGQTGMNTEAFF.